A single sample gave rise to the 2 T cell receptor beta chains below, sequenced in a study of HIV-infected patients and healthy controls. Whole blood was used without fractionation, so all unsorted peripheral T cells were included. cDNA was made from about 500 ng RNA using alpha and beta constant primers. Using multiplexing indices, alpha and beta chain libraries were generated apart by chain-specific third strand synthesis. TCRdb ran MiXCR on the 5' RACE reads and lists one entry per CDR3 protein. The table shows several thousand distinct CDR3 sequences, with 8% occurring only once. Sequencing used blood, obtained before antiretroviral therapy. The origin of the receptors is an adult with HIV infection.

In its sample, this clonotype was seen many times. The chain has TRBV19 and TRBJ1-5, with D possibly TRBD1 on 6 matching bases. The CDR3 sequence is 15 residues long. The germline CDR1 and CDR2 sequences are LNHDA and SQIVND (reference sequence). Trimming removed 4 bases at V and 11 bases at J, with 21 bases between. The CDR3 protein is CASSTLGSGPGAQHF. The CDR3 nucleotides are TGTGCCAGTAGTACCCTCGGCAGCGGACCAGGGGCCCAGCATTTT. Full variable domain (rest looked up from reference TRBV19 and TRBJ1-5): DGGITQSPKYLFRKEGQNVTLSCEQNLNHDAMYWYRQDPGQGLRLIYYSQIVNDFQKGDIAEGYSVSREKKESFPLTVTSAQKNPTAFYLCASSTLGSGPGAQHFGDGTRLSIL.

By sample fraction, this clonotype is medium-sized. V and J are TRBV27 and TRBJ2-5, with D possibly matching TRBD1 (5 bases). Trimming cost V 5 bases and J 4 bases, with 17 bases left between them. From germline, CDR1 is MNHEY and CDR2 SMNVEV (reference sequence). This CDR3 contains 15 residues. The DNA for the CDR3 is TGTGCCAGCAGTCACGAGGCAGGGTCAAGAGAGACCCAGTACTTC. This sequence encodes CASSHEAGSRETQYF.